This T cell receptor beta chain was identified in a study of prognosis after radiotherapy for stage I lung cancer. Turning to the study itself: Patients were some 13 men and 6 women aged about 53 to 84, median around 71 years. No patient received concurrent therapy with stereotactic body radiotherapy.

Amplification of the TCR beta CDR3 (from genomic DNA) was done by two-round multiplex PCR. With primers specific to each TRBV and TRBJ gene, the first-round PCR was performed. Universal primers drove the second round of PCR amplification. Using its own MiXCR run on the multiplex PCR reads, TCRdb lists one record per CDR3 protein. The table records 30,000 or so distinct CDR3 sequences, about 30% of them present only once. Findings and caveats of the study: There was no determination made of whether the expanded TCR clones were tumor-specific.

Concerning this clonotype itself: The target antigen is unknown. Compared with germline, one end of the junction differs, possibly owing to a read error.

CDR3 size: 12 residues. Germline V gives CDR1 MNHNS, CDR2 SASEGT. This chain joins TRBV6-1 and TRBJ1-2; possible D gene TRBD1, 5 bases. This sequence was found in a donor over 45 with non-small cell lung cancer. The starting material was PBMCs, obtained before or after stereotactic body radiation therapy (not recorded which). The CDR3 protein is CASRRGTYCYAF. The CDR3 DNA reads as TGTGCCAGCAGGAGGGGCACATATTGCTACGCCTTC.